This T cell receptor (beta chain) was retrieved from a study of T cells in Graves' hyperthyroidism and ophthalmopathy. Trimming left V 6 bases short and J 7 bases short, with 13 bases between. There are 12 residues in the CDR3. The germline V gene has CDR1 MDHEN and CDR2 SYDVKM. Authors of the study amplified TCR beta CDR3 regions from RNA transcripts. RT-PCR in the first round (using the HTBI primer set) targeted the TCR CDR3. A single record per CDR3 protein comes from TCRdb applying MiXCR to the multiplex PCR reads. The sample lists about 280,000 distinct CDR3 sequences; around 25% were seen once. This clonotype was recorded at least ten times. Hyperthyroidism was newly diagnosed in patients aged 18 to 65 (duration under 2 months).

V and J are TRBV28 and TRBJ2-7, with unresolved D. The specimen was blood. This clonotype was obtained from a man in his forties with Graves' hyperthyroidism that later progressed to Graves' ophthalmopathy. The CDR3 sequence is CASSYAVGEQYF. In DNA, the CDR3 is TGTGCCAGCAGCTACGCGGTCGGAGAGCAGTACTTC.